The 9 T cell receptor beta chains given below trace back to one sample, sequenced in a study of radiotherapy plus CTLA-4 blockade in lung cancer (dated 2018 in TCRdb). The library was prepared using the immunoSEQ multiplex PCR assay. The clones in this table, taken by TCRdb from immuneACCESS, are in-frame only. Not every clone is retained; where verified, under half of the shortfall comes from an unresolved V gene, and the cause of the rest is unknown. The sample table contains roughly 77,000 clones; only one count was recorded for roughly 70% of them. The ten largest clones capture approximately 10% of the sample. The sequencing used peripheral blood, collected from a patient treated with radiotherapy plus ipilimumab. These receptors all come from a human donor with non-small cell lung cancer whose response to radiotherapy plus ipilimumab could not be evaluated.

The J gene is TRBJ1-1, the V gene TRBV19, with 8 nucleotides matching TRBD1. Germline CDR1 LNHDA, CDR2 SQIVND (reference sequence). The junction had 15 bases not matched to a gene; V was cut back by 9 bases and J by 0 bases. The CDR3 runs to 17 residues. CDR3 in amino acids: CASLGQGAIRMNTEAFF. The CDR3 bases are TGTGCCAGCCTAGGGCAGGGGGCGATAAGGATGAACACTGAAGCTTTCTTT. Full variable domain (rest looked up from reference TRBV19 and TRBJ1-1): DGGITQSPKYLFRKEGQNVTLSCEQNLNHDAMYWYRQDPGQGLRLIYYSQIVNDFQKGDIAEGYSVSREKKESFPLTVTSAQKNPTAFYLCASLGQGAIRMNTEAFFGQGTRLTVV.

This chain links TRBV5-5 with TRBJ2-2; a weak D match, TRBD2 (7 bases). Trimming left V 0 bases short and J 6 bases short, with 15 bases between. Germline assignment: CDR1 SGHKS and CDR2 YYEKEE (reference sequence). The CDR3 length is 16 residues. The chain's CDR3 is CASSLVRGAVAGELFF. CDR3 nucleotide sequence: TGTGCCAGCAGCTTGGTACGGGGGGCGGTAGCCGGGGAGCTGTTTTTT.

The rearrangement uses TRBV15 and TRBJ1-1; a possible D gene is TRBD1 (5 bases). Germline V gives CDR1 LNHNV, CDR2 YYDKDF (reference sequence). This CDR3 has 13 residues. V was cut by 8 bases and J by 1 base, with 11 bases left in between. The CDR3 region is CATGADRNTEAFF. The CDR3 bases are TGTGCCACCGGGGCAGACAGGAACACTGAAGCTTTCTTT. The complete variable domain, with remaining parts taken from reference TRBV15 and TRBJ1-1, reads DAMVIQNPRYQVTQFGKPVTLSCSQTLNHNVMYWYQQKSSQAPKLLFHYYDKDFNNEADTPDNFQSRRPNTSFCFLDIRSPGLGDTAMYLCATGADRNTEAFFGQGTRLTVV.

This sequence joins TRBV27 and TRBJ2-5; maybe TRBD1 (6 bases). Judging by the DNA end, TRBJ2-7 fits better; the J call may be wrong. Germline V gene lookup returns CDR1 MNHEY and CDR2 SMNVEV (reference sequence). The CDR3 is 15 residues long. The CDR3 DNA follows: TGTGCCAGCAGTCCGACTTGGGGGCAGCTATACGAGCAGTACTTC. This translates into CASSPTWGQLYEQYF.

The chain employs TRBV7-2 and TRBJ2-3; TRBD2 matches at 10 bases. Trimming cost V 5 bases and J 6 bases; bases outside gene matches: 8. The CDR3 is 15 amino acids. Germline loops: CDR1 SGHTA, CDR2 FQGNSA. The CDR3 loop is CASSATGTSADTQYF. CDR3 coding DNA: TGTGCCAGCAGCGCGACCGGGACTAGCGCCGATACGCAGTATTTT.

The genes are TRBV5-1 and TRBJ2-2; 11 nucleotides match TRBD2. V dropped 4 bases and J dropped 6; count of bases not matched to a gene: 5. Germline V gene data show CDR1 as SGHRS and CDR2 as YFSETQ. The CDR3 totals 15 residues. The CDR3 bases are TGCGCCAGCAGCGCCCTAGCGGGAGGAGCCGGGGAGCTGTTTTTT. Protein: CASSALAGGAGELFF. The full variable domain, its missing parts supplied by reference TRBV5-1 and TRBJ2-2, is KAGVTQTPRYLIKTRGQQVTLSCSPISGHRSVSWYQQTPGQGLQFLFEYFSETQRNKGNFPGRFSGRQFSNSRSEMNVSTLELGDSALYLCASSALAGGAGELFFGEGSRLTVL.

The V and J genes are TRBV28 and TRBJ2-7, with 9 bases identical to TRBD1. Per the germline V gene, CDR1 is MDHEN and CDR2 is SYDVKM. The CDR3 consists of 14 residues. J was trimmed by 5 bases and V by 3 bases; bases with no gene match: 5. The CDR3: CASSFQQGANEQYF. Written as DNA, the CDR3 is TGTGCCAGCAGTTTCCAACAGGGGGCTAACGAGCAGTACTTC. The full variable domain, with the rest looked up from reference TRBV28 and TRBJ2-7, is DVKVTQSSRYLVKRTGEKVFLECVQDMDHENMFWYRQDPGLGLRLIYFSYDVKMKEKGDIPEGYSVSREKKERFSLILESASTNQTSMYLCASSFQQGANEQYFGPGTRLTVT.

V gene TRBV9 combines with J gene TRBJ1-5, with 7 bases matching TRBD1. After removal of 4 bases from V and 3 bases from J, the junction contained 4 bases not matched to a gene. Germline CDR1 is SGDLS and CDR2 is YYNGEE. The CDR3 extends over 14 amino acids. In DNA, the CDR3 is TGTGCCAGCAGCCCTACAGGGGCCAATCAGCCCCAGCATTTT. Protein: CASSPTGANQPQHF. Full variable domain (outside the CDR3, taken from reference TRBV9 and TRBJ1-5): DSGVTQTPKHLITATGQRVTLRCSPRSGDLSVYWYQQSLDQGLQFLIQYYNGEERAKGNILERFSAQQFPDLHSELNLSSLELGDSALYFCASSPTGANQPQHFGDGTRLSIL.

This clone showed up many times. The J gene is TRBJ1-3, the V gene TRBV28; no clear D gene. The germline V gene encodes CDR1 MDHEN and CDR2 SYDVKM. The CDR3 length is 13 residues. V was clipped by 8 bases and J by 4 bases, with 12 bases between them. The CDR3 region is CASQSPGGNTIYF. The CDR3 DNA reads as TGTGCCAGCCAGTCCCCAGGCGGAAACACCATATATTTT.